One sample yielded the 5 T cell receptor beta chains listed below, sequenced in a study of Ad26.COV2.S vaccination and SARS-CoV-2 variants. Method: immunoSEQ multiplex PCR; TCRdb's copy keeps in-frame clones and lacks some. Among over 350,000 clones, around 85% were seen once, and the ten largest hold around 3.4%. Stated treatment: some 20 received Ad26.COV2.S at low or high dose, single or two shots; about 5 received placebo; per-sample allocation not given. Sampling was done on day 63 after the first vaccine or placebo injection. The sequencing used peripheral blood, collected in a trial of Ad26.COV2.S vaccine versus placebo. These receptor sequences come from a person between 18 and 65 years old who received the Ad26.COV2.S COVID-19 vaccine or a placebo.

The chain couples TRBV7-9 to TRBJ1-6; D is possibly TRBD1 (5 bases). Trimming left V 3 bases short and J 4 bases short, with 16 bases between. The CDR3 runs to 17 residues. Looked up from germline, CDR1 is SEHNR and CDR2 is FQNEAQ (reference sequence). The CDR3 reads CASSLGWGVDYNSPLHF. The CDR3, as DNA: TGTGCCAGCAGCTTGGGGTGGGGCGTTGATTATAATTCACCCCTCCACTTT. Full variable domain (rest looked up from reference TRBV7-9 and TRBJ1-6): DTGVSQNPRHKITKRGQNVTFRCDPISEHNRLYWYRQTLGQGPEFLTYFQNEAQLEKSRLLSDRFSAERPKGSFSTLEIQRTEQGDSAMYLCASSLGWGVDYNSPLHFGNGTRLTVT.

The chain carries TRBV21-1 and TRBJ1-4. TRBV21-1 is tagged as a pseudogene. CDR3 length equals 13 residues. CDR3 residues: CASSKLLNEKLFF. As DNA, the CDR3 is TGTGCCAGCAGCAAACTCCTAAATGAAAAACTGTTTTTT.

The V call is TRBV28, the J call TRBJ1-4; 8 bases align to TRBD1. V shed 5 bases and J 0 bases; nucleotides not matched to a gene: 14. CDR3 size: 19 residues. From germline, CDR1 is MDHEN and CDR2 SYDVKM. CDR3 amino acids: CASSDFPGQVLATNEKLFF. The CDR3 DNA sequence: TGTGCCAGCAGTGACTTCCCGGGACAGGTCCTTGCAACTAATGAAAAACTGTTTTTT.

J is TRBJ1-1 and V is TRBV4-1; weak D call: TRBD1 (6 bases). V was trimmed by 3 bases and J by 1 base, leaving 15 bases between them. This CDR3 region has 16 residues. The germline V gene encodes CDR1 MGHRA and CDR2 YSYEKL. The CDR3 reads CASSHRGGNSNTEAFF. The DNA of the CDR3 is TGCGCCAGCAGCCACCGAGGGGGGAATTCGAACACTGAAGCTTTCTTT.

V gene TRBV6-1 combines with J gene TRBJ1-1; D perhaps matches TRBD1 (5 bases). Trimming shortened V by 3 bases and J by 1 base, and 9 bases separated the two germline ends. The CDR3 totals 14 residues. The germline CDR1 and CDR2 sequences are MNHNS and SASEGT. For the CDR3, the DNA is TGTGCCAGCAGTGATACGACAGCGAACACTGAAGCTTTCTTT. Translation gives CASSDTTANTEAFF.